Given below is one TCR beta chain in context. The study enrolled healthy HIV-negative adults without recent acute infections or vaccinations as donors. This CDR3 spans 16 amino acids. The V and J ends lost 2 bases and 8 bases, in that order; junction bases with no gene match: 11. Germline values: CDR1 SGHRS, CDR2 YFSETQ. This specimen belongs to a study of shared clonotypes between healthy human individuals. Sequencing was performed with immunoSEQ multiplex PCR; in TCRdb, only in-frame clones are kept and a portion is missing. The sample gives roughly 1.4 million clones, around 98.5% of which show up once; around 0.33% is in the top ten.

V gene TRBV5-1 combines with J gene TRBJ2-1; TRBD2 aligns across 9 bases. The TCR originated in a man aged 25 to 40 in good health. The sequenced sample consisted of naive CD4+ T cells sorted from blood. The sample's subset: CD45RA+ positively selected. CDR3 residues: CASSLGGSGSSDEQFF. In DNA form, the CDR3 reads TGCGCCAGCAGCTTAGGTGGTAGCGGGAGCTCCGATGAGCAGTTCTTC.